This T cell receptor (beta chain) was identified during a study of shared clonotypes between healthy human individuals. Study-level results: Tissues were not sampled, only blood, and their repertoires likely differ. The study's rarefaction showed incomplete sorted-subset sequencing despite large depth.

The CDR3 is 15 amino acids. Germline assignment: CDR1 SGHAT and CDR2 FQNNGV. The germline V and J ends were trimmed by 0 bases and 7 bases, with 12 bases remaining between them. As originally analysed: For the immunoSEQ data, sequences were junction-only without quality scores, so filtering differed. Sequencing used immunoSEQ multiplex PCR; TCRdb keeps in-frame clones, though not all of them. From that table come the V and J calls and clone size; the DNA was used to work out D and trimming. The sample includes approximately 2,000,000 clones, roughly 95% of them seen just once. Only CD45RO-negative cells positively selected for CCR7 counted as naive CD8 cells, so terminally differentiated effector memory CD45RA+ cells were excluded. Concerning this clone: Its specificity is not known.

The sample consisted of naive CD8+ T cells from PBMCs. The chain uses TRBV11-2 and TRBJ1-4; D not resolved. The clonotype was recovered from a young man in good health. Some clones in this sample may be carry-over from other donors' samples. The CDR3 protein is CASSLDMQVTEKLFF. The CDR3 DNA reads TGTGCCAGCAGCTTAGATATGCAGGTTACTGAAAAACTGTTTTTT. The full variable domain, in which reference TRBV11-2 and TRBJ1-4 provide the parts outside the CDR3, is EAGVAQSPRYKIIEKRQSVAFWCNPISGHATLYWYQQILGQGPKLLIQFQNNGVVDDSQLPKDRFSAERLKGVDSTLKIQPAKLEDSAVYLCASSLDMQVTEKLFFGSGTQLSVL.